This T cell receptor beta chain was documented in a study of T cell repertoires in cytomegalovirus infection. V trimming: 6 bases; J trimming: 4 bases; junction bases outside the gene matches: 16. From germline, CDR1 is MNHEY and CDR2 SVGAGI. The CDR3 runs to 18 residues. This clonotype was recorded a few times. One entry per CDR3 protein, called by TCRdb with MiXCR from the reads. The sample carries 350,000 to 500,000 distinct CDR3 sequences, under 40% recorded once. Sequences were obtained from PBMCs. This receptor was identified in a human donor in good health (CMV status not recorded). Some clones in this sample may be carry-over from other donors' samples. This chain connects TRBV6-5 to TRBJ2-7, with 12 bases fitting TRBD2. The CDR3 DNA follows: TGTGCCAGCAGCTTACGAGCTACTAGCGGGGGGCTTCCATACGAGCAGTACTTC. Its protein product is CASSLRATSGGLPYEQYF.